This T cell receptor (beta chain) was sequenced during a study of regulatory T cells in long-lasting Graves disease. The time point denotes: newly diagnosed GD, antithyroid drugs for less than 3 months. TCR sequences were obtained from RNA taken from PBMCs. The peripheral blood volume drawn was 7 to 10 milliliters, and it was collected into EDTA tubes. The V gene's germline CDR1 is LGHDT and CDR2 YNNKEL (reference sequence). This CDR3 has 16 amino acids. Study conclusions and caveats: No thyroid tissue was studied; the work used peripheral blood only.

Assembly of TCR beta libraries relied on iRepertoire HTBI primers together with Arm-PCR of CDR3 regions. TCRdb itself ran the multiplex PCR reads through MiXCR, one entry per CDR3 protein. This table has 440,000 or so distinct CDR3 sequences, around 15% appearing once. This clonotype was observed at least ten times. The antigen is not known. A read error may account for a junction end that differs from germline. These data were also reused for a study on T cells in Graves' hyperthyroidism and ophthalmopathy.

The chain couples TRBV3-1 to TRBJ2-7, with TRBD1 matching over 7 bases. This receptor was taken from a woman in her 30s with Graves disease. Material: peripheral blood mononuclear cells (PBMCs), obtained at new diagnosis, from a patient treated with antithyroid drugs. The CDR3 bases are TGTGCCAGCAGCCAAGCCCCTTACAGGGGCCCAGACGAGCGGTACTTC. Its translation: CASSQAPYRGPDERYF.